Below are 16 T cell receptor beta chains sequenced from a single sample in a study of OX40 agonist ivuxolimab in advanced cancers. Some clones are missing from TCRdb's copy, which holds only in-frame ones; the method was immunoSEQ multiplex PCR. The table has about 58,000 clones, approximately 90% seen once. This specimen was CD4+ or CD8+ T cells sorted from blood, taken in a trial of the OX40 agonist ivuxolimab. The receptors were gathered from an adult with an advanced solid tumor such as melanoma, head and neck, liver or kidney cancer.

The chain employs TRBV27 and TRBJ2-7; D could derive from TRBD1 or TRBD2 (6 bases each). CDR1 is MNHEY, CDR2 SMNVEV, per germline (reference sequence). Trimming cost V 3 bases and J 0 bases, with 12 bases left between them. The CDR3 spans 15 residues. The CDR3 loop reads CASSLGGISSYEQYF. CDR3 nucleotides: TGTGCCAGCAGTTTGGGGGGCATCAGCTCCTACGAGCAGTACTTC.

The V and J genes are TRBV7-9 and TRBJ1-6, with D unclear. This CDR3 is 16 amino acids long. The germline CDR1 and CDR2 sequences are SEHNR and FQNEAQ (reference sequence). The germline V and J ends were trimmed by 4 bases and 9 bases, with 19 bases remaining between them. The CDR3 sequence is CASSSVEVMGGSPLHF. CDR3 sequence (DNA): TGTGCCAGCAGCTCCGTAGAGGTGATGGGAGGTTCACCCCTCCACTTT.

The rearrangement links TRBV7-9 to TRBJ2-7, with no clear D. CDR3 length: 13 residues. V gave up 4 bases and J gave up 6 bases, with 13 bases separating them. Germline CDR1 reads SEHNR; CDR2 reads FQNEAQ (reference sequence). The chain's CDR3 is CASSSPSNSEQYF. The CDR3 DNA reads TGTGCCAGCAGCTCCCCCTCGAACTCCGAGCAGTACTTC.

The V call is TRBV4-1, the J call TRBJ2-1, with 7 nucleotides matching TRBD2. Germline CDR1 MGHRA, CDR2 YSYEKL. CDR3 length: 16 amino acids. With V trimmed by 3 bases and J by 9 bases, 14 bases remained unmatched. CDR3 sequence reads: CASSHYPAGTVGEQFF. CDR3 sequence (DNA): TGCGCCAGCAGCCATTACCCAGCGGGAACCGTTGGTGAGCAGTTCTTC.

The V and J genes are TRBV4-2 and TRBJ1-1; TRBD1 agrees at 7 bases. Losses at the gene ends were 6 bases for V and 9 bases for J; bases not matched to a gene: 4. From germline, CDR1 is LGHNA and CDR2 YNFKEQ. This CDR3 is 11 amino acids long. As DNA, the CDR3 is TGTGCCAGCAGAGGGGGACAGCAAGCTTTCTTT. Translated, it gives CASRGGQQAFF.

The chain joins TRBV6-5 to TRBJ2-1, with a tentative D call TRBD2 (6 bases). The CDR3 totals 14 residues. Trimming removed 3 bases from V and 6 bases from J, with 12 bases in between. Germline loops: CDR1 MNHEY, CDR2 SVGAGI. The CDR3 loop reads CASSYGGSANEQFF. The CDR3 DNA follows: TGTGCCAGCAGTTATGGAGGGAGCGCCAATGAGCAGTTCTTC.

The CDR3 is CASSLVPSGMGEQFF. DNA of the CDR3: TGCGCCAGCAGCTTGGTCCCTAGCGGGATGGGGGAGCAGTTCTTC. The chain joins TRBV5-1 to TRBJ2-1; 9 positions match TRBD2. Germline values: CDR1 SGHRS, CDR2 YFSETQ. The CDR3 length is 15 residues. J gave up 10 bases and V 0 bases, and 8 bases lay outside the gene matches.

This chain uses TRBV20-1 with TRBJ1-2; no firm D call. The length of the CDR3 is 11 residues. The germline CDR1 and CDR2 sequences are DFQATT and SNEGSKA (reference sequence). CDR3 in DNA: TGCAGCGGTATTCTGGACTATGGCTACACCTTC. Translated: CSGILDYGYTF.

This clone was detected only once. This rearrangement joins TRBV11-2 to TRBJ1-1, with D perhaps TRBD1 (5 bases). Germline V lookup: CDR1 SGHAT, CDR2 FQNNGV. The ends were cut back, 0 bases at V and 3 bases at J, with 11 bases in the middle. The CDR3 covers 15 residues. This CDR3 reads CASSLDHGGDTEAFF. As DNA, the CDR3 is TGTGCCAGCAGCTTAGATCATGGGGGGGACACTGAAGCTTTCTTT. The full variable domain, in which reference TRBV11-2 and TRBJ1-1 provide the parts outside the CDR3, is EAGVAQSPRYKIIEKRQSVAFWCNPISGHATLYWYQQILGQGPKLLIQFQNNGVVDDSQLPKDRFSAERLKGVDSTLKIQPAKLEDSAVYLCASSLDHGGDTEAFFGQGTRLTVV.

Only one count was recorded for this clone. This chain links TRBV2 with TRBJ1-2; 8 bases are a match to TRBD1. Germline lookup yields CDR1 SNHLY and CDR2 FYNNEI. CDR3 length: 15 residues. The trim removed 3 bases at V and 3 bases at J, leaving 6 bases unmatched. The CDR3 protein is CASSERQGPYYGYTF. The DNA for the CDR3 is TGTGCCAGCAGTGAGCGACAGGGGCCATACTATGGCTACACCTTC.

The rearrangement links TRBV6-6 to TRBJ2-1; the match to TRBD2 covers 9 bases. The trim removed 8 bases at V and 14 bases at J, leaving 10 bases unmatched. This CDR3 comprises 12 residues. The germline V gene encodes CDR1 MNHNY and CDR2 SVGAGI (reference sequence). The DNA for the CDR3 is TGTGCCAGCTCAATAGCGGGAGAGAGGGAGTTCTTC. Protein product: CASSIAGEREFF.

This clone occurred once. The chain has TRBV7-9 and TRBJ2-5; D gene ambiguous. The CDR3 contains 14 residues. V gave up 5 bases and J gave up 1 base, with 11 bases separating them. Germline CDR1 reads SEHNR; CDR2 reads FQNEAQ (reference sequence). The CDR3 protein is CASSSRTVQETQYF. Written as DNA, the CDR3 is TGTGCCAGCAGCAGCCGGACCGTCCAAGAGACCCAGTACTTC.

In this sample, this clone turned up once. The V and J genes are TRBV27 and TRBJ2-5; D is undetermined. Germline CDR1 is MNHEY and CDR2 is SMNVEV (reference sequence). The ends were cut back, 4 bases at V and 5 bases at J, with 11 bases in the middle. The CDR3 is 13 amino acids. For the CDR3, the DNA is TGTGCCAGCAGTTACTGGGTTGGGGAGACCCAGTACTTC. It is translated as CASSYWVGETQYF.

This chain uses TRBV5-6 with TRBJ2-1, with D tentatively TRBD1 (7 bases). This CDR3 is built from 15 residues. Germline lookup yields CDR1 SGHDT and CDR2 YYEEEE. V was shortened by 3 bases and J by 6 bases, with 16 bases between the two germline ends. DNA for the CDR3: TGTGCCAGCAGCTGGGGGGACAGACTCTTCAATGAGCAGTTCTTC. It encodes CASSWGDRLFNEQFF.

The CDR3 bases are TGTGCCAGCAGTTTATTGGGGTGGGCCACTGAAGCTTTCTTT. Its protein product is CASSLLGWATEAFF. The V gene is TRBV28, the J gene TRBJ1-1; D is undetermined. Germline CDR1 is MDHEN and CDR2 is SYDVKM. The CDR3 is made up of 14 amino acids. V shed 1 base and J shed 4 bases, with 10 bases lying between them.

The CDR3 region is CASSLSAGMNTEAFF. CDR3 in DNA: TGTGCCAGCAGCTTATCGGCAGGCATGAACACTGAAGCTTTCTTT. J is TRBJ1-1 and V is TRBV11-2, with no clear D. CDR1 SGHAT and CDR2 FQNNGV come from the germline V gene. V shed 2 bases and J shed 0 bases, with 10 bases lying between them. The CDR3 totals 15 residues.